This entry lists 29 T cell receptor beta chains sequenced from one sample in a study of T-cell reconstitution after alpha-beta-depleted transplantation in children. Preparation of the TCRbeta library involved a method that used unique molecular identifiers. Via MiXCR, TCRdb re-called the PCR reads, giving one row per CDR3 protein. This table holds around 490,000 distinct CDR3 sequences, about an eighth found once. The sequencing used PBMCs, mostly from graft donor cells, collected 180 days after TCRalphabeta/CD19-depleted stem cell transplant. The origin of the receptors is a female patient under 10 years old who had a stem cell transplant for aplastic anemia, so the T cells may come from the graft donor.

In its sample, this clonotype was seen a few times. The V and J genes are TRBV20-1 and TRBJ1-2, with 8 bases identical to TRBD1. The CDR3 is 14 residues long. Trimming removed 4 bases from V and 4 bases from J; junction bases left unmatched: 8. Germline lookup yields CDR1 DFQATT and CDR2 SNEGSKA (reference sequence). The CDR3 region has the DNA TGCAGTGCTACCACACAGGGGGGGAGCTATGGCTACACCTTC. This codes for CSATTQGGSYGYTF.

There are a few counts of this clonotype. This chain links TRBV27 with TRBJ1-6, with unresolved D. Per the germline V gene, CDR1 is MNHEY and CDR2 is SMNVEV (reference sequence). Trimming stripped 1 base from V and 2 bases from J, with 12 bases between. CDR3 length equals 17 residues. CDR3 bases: TGTGCCAGCAGTTTATACGGAGGAAGCCCCTATAATTCACCCCTCCACTTT. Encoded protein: CASSLYGGSPYNSPLHF.

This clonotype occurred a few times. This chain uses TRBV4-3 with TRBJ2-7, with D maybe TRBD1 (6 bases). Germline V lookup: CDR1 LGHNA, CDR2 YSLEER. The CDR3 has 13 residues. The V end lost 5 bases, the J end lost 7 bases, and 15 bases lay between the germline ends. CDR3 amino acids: CASSYRQAGEQYF. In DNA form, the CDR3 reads TGCGCCAGCAGCTACCGACAGGCCGGGGAGCAGTACTTC.

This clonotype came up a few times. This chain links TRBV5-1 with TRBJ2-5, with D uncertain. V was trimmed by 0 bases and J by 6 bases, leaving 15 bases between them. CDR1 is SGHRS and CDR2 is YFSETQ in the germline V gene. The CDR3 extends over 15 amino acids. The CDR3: CASSLDPGGVKTQYF. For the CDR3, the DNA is TGCGCCAGCAGCTTGGACCCAGGTGGGGTGAAGACCCAGTACTTC.

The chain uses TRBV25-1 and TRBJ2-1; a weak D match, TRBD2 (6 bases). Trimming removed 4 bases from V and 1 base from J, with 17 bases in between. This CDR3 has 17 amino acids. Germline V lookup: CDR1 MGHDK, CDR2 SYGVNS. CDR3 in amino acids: CASSGTSRHTSYNEQFF. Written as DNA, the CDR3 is TGTGCCAGCAGTGGAACTAGCCGCCATACTTCCTACAATGAGCAGTTCTTC.

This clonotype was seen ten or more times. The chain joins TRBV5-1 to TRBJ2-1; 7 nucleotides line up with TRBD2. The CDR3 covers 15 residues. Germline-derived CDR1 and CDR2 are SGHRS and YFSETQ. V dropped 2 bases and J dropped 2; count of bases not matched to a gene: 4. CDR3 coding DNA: TGCGCCAGCAGCTTCAGCGGGGTTACCTACAATGAGCAGTTCTTC. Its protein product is CASSFSGVTYNEQFF.

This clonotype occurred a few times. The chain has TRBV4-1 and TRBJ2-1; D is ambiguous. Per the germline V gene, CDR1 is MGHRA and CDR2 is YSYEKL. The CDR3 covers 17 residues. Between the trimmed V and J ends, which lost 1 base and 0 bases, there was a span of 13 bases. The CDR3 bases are TGCGCCAGCAGCCAAGGTCACAGCAAAGGCTCCTACAATGAGCAGTTCTTC. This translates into CASSQGHSKGSYNEQFF.

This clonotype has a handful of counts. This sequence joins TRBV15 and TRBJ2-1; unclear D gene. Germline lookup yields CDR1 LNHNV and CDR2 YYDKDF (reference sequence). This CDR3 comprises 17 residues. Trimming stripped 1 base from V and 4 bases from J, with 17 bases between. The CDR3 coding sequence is TGTGCCACCAGCAGAGCGGCGAACCTAATCTTATACAATGAGCAGTTCTTC. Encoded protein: CATSRAANLILYNEQFF.

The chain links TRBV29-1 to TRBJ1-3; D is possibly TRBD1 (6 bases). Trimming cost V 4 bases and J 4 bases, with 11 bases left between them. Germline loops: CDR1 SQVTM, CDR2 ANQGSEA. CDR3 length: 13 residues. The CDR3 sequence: CSVVVRGGNTIYF. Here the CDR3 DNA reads TGCAGCGTTGTGGTCAGGGGAGGAAACACCATATATTTT.

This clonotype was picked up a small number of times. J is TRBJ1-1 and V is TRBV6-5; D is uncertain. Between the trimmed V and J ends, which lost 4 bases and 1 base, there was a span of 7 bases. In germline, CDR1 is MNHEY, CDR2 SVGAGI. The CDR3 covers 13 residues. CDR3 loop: CASSWEGNTEAFF. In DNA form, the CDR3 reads TGTGCCAGCAGTTGGGAGGGGAACACTGAAGCTTTCTTT.

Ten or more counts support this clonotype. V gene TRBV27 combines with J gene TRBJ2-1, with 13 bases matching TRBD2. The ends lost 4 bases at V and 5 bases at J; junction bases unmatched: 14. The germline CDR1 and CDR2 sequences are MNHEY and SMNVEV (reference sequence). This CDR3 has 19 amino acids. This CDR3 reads CASSSRYSSGLAGDNEQFF. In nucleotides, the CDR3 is TGTGCCAGCAGTTCTCGCTATTCCTCAGGACTAGCGGGAGACAATGAGCAGTTCTTC.

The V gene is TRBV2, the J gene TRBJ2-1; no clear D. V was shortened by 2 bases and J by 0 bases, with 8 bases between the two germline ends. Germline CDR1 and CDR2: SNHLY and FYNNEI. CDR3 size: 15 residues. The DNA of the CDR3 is TGTGCCAGCAGTGAAATGCCAGGCTCCTACAATGAGCAGTTCTTC. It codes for CASSEMPGSYNEQFF.

CDR3 bases: TGTGCCAGCAGTTGGATGGGGGGGGGCACCGGGGAGCTGTTTTTT. Protein: CASSWMGGGTGELFF. The chain links TRBV11-1 to TRBJ2-2; 7 nucleotides match TRBD2. The CDR3 has 15 amino acids. In germline, CDR1 is SGHAT, CDR2 FQDESV (reference sequence). With V trimmed by 6 bases and J by 4 bases, 8 bases remained unmatched.

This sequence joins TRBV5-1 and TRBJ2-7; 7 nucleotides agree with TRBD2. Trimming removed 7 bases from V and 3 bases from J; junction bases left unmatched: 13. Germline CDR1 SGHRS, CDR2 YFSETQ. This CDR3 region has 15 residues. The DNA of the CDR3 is TGCGCCAGCGCTATTCGGGTGACTAGCAGCTACGAGCAGTACTTC. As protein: CASAIRVTSSYEQYF.

The CDR3 region is CASSLRDRATNEQFF. The CDR3 DNA reads TGTGCCAGCAGCCTACGAGACAGGGCGACAAATGAGCAGTTCTTC. J is TRBJ2-1 and V is TRBV28, with TRBD1 matching 7 bases. Germline V gives CDR1 MDHEN, CDR2 SYDVKM. This CDR3 has 15 amino acids. Trimming removed 6 bases from V and 7 bases from J; junction bases left unmatched: 12.

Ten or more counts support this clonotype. CDR3 region: CASSLRSVTGELFF. The CDR3 DNA is TGTGCCAGCAGCCTCCGCTCGGTCACCGGGGAGCTGTTTTTT. V is TRBV3-1 and J is TRBJ2-2; D gene ambiguous. V gave up 4 bases and J gave up 4 bases, with 10 bases separating them. The CDR3 has 14 amino acids. Germline values: CDR1 LGHDT, CDR2 YNNKEL (reference sequence).

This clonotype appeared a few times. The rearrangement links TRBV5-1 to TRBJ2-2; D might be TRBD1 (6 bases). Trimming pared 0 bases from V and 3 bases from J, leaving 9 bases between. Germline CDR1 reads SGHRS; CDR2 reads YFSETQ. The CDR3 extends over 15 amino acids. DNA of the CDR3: TGCGCCAGCAGCTTGGGGACAGCCGACACCGGGGAGCTGTTTTTT. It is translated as CASSLGTADTGELFF.

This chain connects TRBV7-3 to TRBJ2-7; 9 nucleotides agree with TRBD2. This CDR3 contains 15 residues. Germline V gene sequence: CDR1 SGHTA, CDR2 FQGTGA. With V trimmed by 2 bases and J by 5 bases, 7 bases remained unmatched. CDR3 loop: CASSLGLAGVDEQYF. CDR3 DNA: TGTGCCAGCAGCTTAGGTTTAGCGGGAGTAGACGAGCAGTACTTC.

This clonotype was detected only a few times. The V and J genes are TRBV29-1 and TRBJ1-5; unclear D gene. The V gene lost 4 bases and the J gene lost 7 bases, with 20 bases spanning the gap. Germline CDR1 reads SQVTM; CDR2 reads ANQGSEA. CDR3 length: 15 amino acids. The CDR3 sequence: CSVVEGRVFDQPQHF. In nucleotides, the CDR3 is TGCAGCGTTGTAGAGGGTAGGGTCTTTGACCAGCCCCAGCATTTT.

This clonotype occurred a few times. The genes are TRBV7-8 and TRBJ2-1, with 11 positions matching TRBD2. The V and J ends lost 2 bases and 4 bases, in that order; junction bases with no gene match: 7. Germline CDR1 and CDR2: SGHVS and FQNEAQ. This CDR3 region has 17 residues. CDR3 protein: CASSLKRIAGGYNEQFF. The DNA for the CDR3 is TGTGCCAGCAGCTTAAAGCGGATAGCGGGAGGGTACAATGAGCAGTTCTTC.

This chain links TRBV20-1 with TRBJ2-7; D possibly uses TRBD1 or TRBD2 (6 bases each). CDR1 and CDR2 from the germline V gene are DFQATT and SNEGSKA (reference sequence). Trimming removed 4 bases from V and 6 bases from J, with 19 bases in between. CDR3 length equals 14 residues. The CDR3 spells CSATLGGGSGEQYF. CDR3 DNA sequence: TGCAGTGCTACCTTGGGGGGCGGGTCCGGCGAGCAGTACTTC.

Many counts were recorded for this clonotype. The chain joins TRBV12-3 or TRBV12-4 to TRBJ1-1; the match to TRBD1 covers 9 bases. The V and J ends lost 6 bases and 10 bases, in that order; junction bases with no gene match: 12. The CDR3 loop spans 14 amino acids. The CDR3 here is CASRRWGQGLRAFF. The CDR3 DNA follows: TGTGCCAGCAGGCGTTGGGGACAGGGACTCAGAGCTTTCTTT.

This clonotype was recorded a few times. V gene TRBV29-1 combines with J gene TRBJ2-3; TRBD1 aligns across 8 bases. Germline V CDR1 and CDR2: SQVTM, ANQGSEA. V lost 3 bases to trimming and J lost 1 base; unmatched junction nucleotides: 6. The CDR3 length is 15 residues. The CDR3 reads CSVDTTGGRTDTQYF. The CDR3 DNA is TGCAGCGTTGACACTACAGGGGGTCGCACAGATACGCAGTATTTT.

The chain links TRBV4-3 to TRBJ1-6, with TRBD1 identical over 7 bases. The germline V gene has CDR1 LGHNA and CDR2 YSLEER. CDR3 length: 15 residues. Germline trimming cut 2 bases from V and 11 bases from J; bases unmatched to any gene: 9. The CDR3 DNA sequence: TGCGCCAGCAGCCAAAGACGGACAGGAACGACACCCCTCCACTTT. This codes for CASSQRRTGTTPLHF.

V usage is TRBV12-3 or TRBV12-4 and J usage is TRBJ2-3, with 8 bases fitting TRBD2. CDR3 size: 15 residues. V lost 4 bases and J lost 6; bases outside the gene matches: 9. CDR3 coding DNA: TGTGCCAGCAGTTGGGCGGGAGGCCCGAAGGATACGCAGTATTTT. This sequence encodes CASSWAGGPKDTQYF.

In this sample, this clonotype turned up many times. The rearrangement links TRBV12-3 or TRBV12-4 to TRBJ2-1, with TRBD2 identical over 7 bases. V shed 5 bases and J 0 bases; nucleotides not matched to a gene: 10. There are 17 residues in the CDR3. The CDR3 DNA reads TGTGCCAGCAGTCCGTTTAGCGGGTTGAGCTCCTACAATGAGCAGTTCTTC. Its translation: CASSPFSGLSSYNEQFF.

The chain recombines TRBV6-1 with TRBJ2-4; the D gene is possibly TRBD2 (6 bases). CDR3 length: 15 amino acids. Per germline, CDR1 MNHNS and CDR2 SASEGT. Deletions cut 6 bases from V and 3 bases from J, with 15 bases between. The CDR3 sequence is CASRNPSVGKNIQYF. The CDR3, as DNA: TGTGCCAGCAGAAACCCTAGCGTTGGCAAAAACATTCAGTACTTC.

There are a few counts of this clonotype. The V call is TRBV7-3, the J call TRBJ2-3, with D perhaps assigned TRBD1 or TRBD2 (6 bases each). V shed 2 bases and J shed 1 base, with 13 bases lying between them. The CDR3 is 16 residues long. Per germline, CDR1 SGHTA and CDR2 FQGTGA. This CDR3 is CASSLGGGSGTDTQYF. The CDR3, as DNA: TGTGCCAGCAGCTTAGGAGGGGGTAGCGGCACAGATACGCAGTATTTT.

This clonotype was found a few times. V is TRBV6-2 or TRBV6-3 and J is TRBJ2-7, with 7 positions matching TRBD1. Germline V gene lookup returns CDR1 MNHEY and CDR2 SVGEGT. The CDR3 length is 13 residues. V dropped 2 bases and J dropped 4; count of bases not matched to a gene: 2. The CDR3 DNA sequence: TGTGCCAGCAGTTACCCACAGGGGTACGAGCAGTACGTC. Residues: CASSYPQGYEQYV.